The 27 T cell receptor beta chains given below trace back to one sample, sequenced in a study of blood T cell repertoires in COVID-19. The repertoire was sequenced with immunoSEQ multiplex PCR; TCRdb's copy has only in-frame clones and lacks some. The data hold approximately 310,000 clones, with around 86% observed a single time. The sample taken for sequencing was PBMCs or T cells enriched from blood (not recorded which). The source is a man between 60 and 75 years old who had recovered from COVID-19.

The rearrangement uses TRBV5-4 and TRBJ1-2; TRBD1 matches at 9 bases. The trim removed 5 bases at V and 3 bases at J, leaving 5 bases unmatched. This CDR3 is built from 14 residues. Germline CDR1 reads SGHNT; CDR2 reads YYREEE (reference sequence). As DNA, the CDR3 is TGTGCCAGCAGTTACGACAGGGGGGACTATGGCTACACCTTC. Amino acids: CASSYDRGDYGYTF.

The V call is TRBV6-5, the J call TRBJ1-4, with no clear D. Trimming cost V 7 bases and J 6 bases, with 15 bases left between them. Germline V lookup: CDR1 MNHEY, CDR2 SVGAGI. The CDR3 is 14 residues long. The CDR3: CASTQPLGDEKLFF. The CDR3 DNA reads TGTGCCAGCACCCAACCCCTCGGGGATGAAAAACTGTTTTTT.

The J gene is TRBJ2-1, the V gene TRBV3-1 (or the pseudogene TRBV3-2); 7 bases are a match to TRBD2. This CDR3 has 15 amino acids. Trimming at V came to 4 bases and at J to 3 bases, leaving 6 bases not matched to a gene. Germline CDR1 reads LGHDT; CDR2 reads YNNKEL (reference sequence). This chain's CDR3 is CASSLLAGLYNEQFF. DNA of the CDR3: TGTGCCAGCAGCCTTTTAGCGGGCCTCTACAATGAGCAGTTCTTC.

The J gene is TRBJ2-7, the V gene TRBV20-1, with TRBD1 matching 9 bases. V dropped 3 bases and J dropped 4; count of bases not matched to a gene: 10. There are 15 residues in the CDR3. Germline V CDR1 and CDR2: DFQATT, SNEGSKA (reference sequence). CDR3 bases: TGCAGTGCTAGTCCGGGACAGGGTAATTCTTACGAGCAGTACTTC. Translated, it gives CSASPGQGNSYEQYF.

The gene calls are TRBV4-2 and TRBJ1-1; the D is unclear. Deletions cut 2 bases from V and 0 bases from J, with 7 bases between. The length of the CDR3 is 14 residues. Germline values: CDR1 LGHNA, CDR2 YNFKEQ. The CDR3 DNA reads TGTGCCAGCAGCCAAAGTCAGATGAACACTGAAGCTTTCTTT. Its translation is CASSQSQMNTEAFF.

This clone was picked up one time. The V gene is TRBV2, the J gene TRBJ2-1; 15 bases align to TRBD2. Trimming took 6 bases from V and 4 from J; bases not matched to a gene: 4. The CDR3 runs 16 residues. Germline V CDR1 and CDR2: SNHLY, FYNNEI. CDR3 DNA: TGTGCCAGCAGAGGACTAGCGGGAGGGGGTTACAATGAGCAGTTCTTC. Translated, it gives CASRGLAGGGYNEQFF.

The chain links TRBV12-3 or TRBV12-4 to TRBJ2-1; D not resolved. The length of the CDR3 is 13 residues. The V and J ends lost 5 bases and 4 bases respectively, with 9 bases between them. The CDR3 sequence is CASSPPPYNEQFF. The CDR3 bases are TGTGCCAGCAGTCCCCCCCCATACAATGAGCAGTTCTTC.

This chain uses TRBV7-2 with TRBJ2-3; D possibly corresponds to TRBD2 (7 bases). Per germline, CDR1 SGHTA and CDR2 FQGNSA. The germline V and J ends were trimmed by 11 bases and 0 bases, with 21 bases remaining between them. The CDR3 contains 16 residues. CDR3 in amino acids: CASPGGDTPSTDTQYF. CDR3 bases: TGTGCCTCCCCGGGGGGCGACACCCCTAGCACAGATACGCAGTATTTT.

The gene calls are TRBV6-2 or TRBV6-3 and TRBJ2-7; D may be TRBD2 (5 bases). The germline V gene has CDR1 MNHEY and CDR2 SVGEGT. The CDR3 contains 15 residues. V lost 6 bases and J lost 5, with 20 bases in between. The chain's CDR3 is CASSPPPLAVHEQYF. The DNA of the CDR3 is TGTGCCAGCAGCCCTCCTCCCCTAGCCGTCCACGAGCAGTACTTC.

The chain carries TRBV20-1 and TRBJ1-5, with D unclear. Germline V gives CDR1 DFQATT, CDR2 SNEGSKA (reference sequence). Between the trimmed V and J ends, which lost 3 bases and 11 bases, there was a span of 14 bases. The CDR3 loop spans 12 amino acids. The CDR3 region is CSASDWSTSQHF. CDR3 sequence (DNA): TGCAGTGCTAGTGATTGGAGTACGTCCCAGCATTTT.

This rearrangement joins TRBV6-6 to TRBJ1-5; TRBD1 matches 9 bases. This CDR3 spans 14 amino acids. The V gene end was trimmed by 4 bases and the J gene end by 9 bases; junction bases not matched to a gene: 7. Germline V CDR1 and CDR2: MNHNY, SVGAGI (reference sequence). CDR3: CASSSRQGGTPQHF. The DNA for the CDR3 is TGTGCCAGCAGTTCTAGACAGGGGGGAACGCCCCAGCATTTT.

The chain recombines TRBV5-4 with TRBJ2-1, with a possible D match to TRBD2 (6 bases). This CDR3 spans 15 amino acids. Between the trimmed V and J ends, which lost 2 bases and 7 bases, there was a span of 16 bases. Germline CDR1 SGHNT, CDR2 YYREEE (reference sequence). Here the CDR3 DNA reads TGTGCCAGCAGCTTATGGGGACTCGATGCGAATGAGCAGTTCTTC. It is translated as CASSLWGLDANEQFF. Filled out from reference TRBV5-4 and TRBJ2-1, the complete variable domain reads ETGVTQSPTHLIKTRGQQVTLRCSSQSGHNTVSWYQQALGQGPQFIFQYYREEENGRGNFPPRFSGLQFPNYSSELNVNALELDDSALYLCASSLWGLDANEQFFGPGTRLTVL.

The V call is TRBV27, the J call TRBJ2-7; a weak D match, TRBD2 (5 bases). V gave up 6 bases and J gave up 2 bases, with 14 bases separating them. From germline, CDR1 is MNHEY and CDR2 SMNVEV (reference sequence). CDR3 size: 14 residues. CDR3: CASRRITGTYEQYF. The CDR3 bases are TGTGCCAGCAGGCGTATCACCGGGACCTACGAGCAGTACTTC.

This clone came up once. V is TRBV24-1 and J is TRBJ1-5; D not resolved. Trimming took off 11 bases at V and 0 bases at J, with 10 bases between the two ends. This CDR3 is 13 amino acids long. The germline V gene encodes CDR1 KGHDR and CDR2 SFDVKD. CDR3 residues: CAIREHSNQPQHF. DNA for the CDR3: TGTGCCATAAGGGAGCATAGCAATCAGCCCCAGCATTTT.

V usage is TRBV5-1 and J usage is TRBJ2-1, with D unclear. The ends were cut back, 0 bases at V and 0 bases at J, with 7 bases in the middle. This CDR3 has 15 residues. Germline V gives CDR1 SGHRS, CDR2 YFSETQ. Here the CDR3 reads CASSLDESSYNEQFF. In nucleotides, the CDR3 is TGCGCCAGCAGCTTGGATGAGAGCTCCTACAATGAGCAGTTCTTC.

The chain joins TRBV7-9 to TRBJ2-7; D remains ambiguous. Germline V lookup: CDR1 SEHNR, CDR2 FQNEAQ (reference sequence). Trimming cost V 0 bases and J 0 bases, with 3 bases left between them. The CDR3 consists of 13 residues. CDR3 sequence: CASSLAISYEQYF. The CDR3 DNA reads TGTGCCAGCAGCTTAGCCATCTCCTACGAGCAGTACTTC.

The V call is TRBV5-4, the J call TRBJ1-1; D not certain. The length of the CDR3 is 14 residues. V gave up 0 bases and J gave up 4 bases, with 10 bases separating them. CDR1 SGHNT and CDR2 YYREEE come from the germline V gene (reference sequence). CDR3 in DNA: TGTGCCAGCAGCTTGGCGGGGTTGGGCACTGAAGCTTTCTTT. The encoded protein is CASSLAGLGTEAFF.

The gene calls are TRBV28 and TRBJ2-2; 14 nucleotides match TRBD2. The CDR3 runs to 15 residues. After removal of 6 bases from V and 8 bases from J, the junction contained 5 bases not matched to a gene. Germline values: CDR1 MDHEN, CDR2 SYDVKM. CDR3 protein: CASRKGLAGVGELFF. CDR3 DNA: TGTGCCAGCAGAAAGGGACTAGCGGGAGTTGGGGAGCTGTTTTTT.

This clone has only a few counts. V and J are TRBV14 and TRBJ2-7; perhaps TRBD2 as D (6 bases). The germline V gene encodes CDR1 SGHDN and CDR2 FVKESK. Trimming removed 2 bases at V and 7 bases at J, with 18 bases between. The CDR3 sequence is 15 residues long. CDR3 loop: CASSQPTDYREEQYF. The CDR3 DNA follows: TGTGCCAGCAGCCAACCAACGGACTACCGAGAAGAGCAGTACTTC. Full variable domain (remainder filled in from reference TRBV14 and TRBJ2-7): EAGVTQFPSHSVIEKGQTVTLRCDPISGHDNLYWYRRVMGKEIKFLLHFVKESKQDESGMPNNRFLAERTGGTYSTLKVQPAELEDSGVYFCASSQPTDYREEQYFGPGTRLTVT.

V and J are TRBV24-1 and TRBJ2-1; 14 bases are a match to TRBD2. Unmatched junction bases numbered 11, after V lost 5 bases and J lost 15 bases. The CDR3 sequence is 15 residues long. Germline V gene data show CDR1 as KGHDR and CDR2 as SFDVKD. CDR3 amino acids: CATSGPGLAGARLFF. CDR3 in DNA: TGTGCCACCAGTGGCCCGGGACTAGCGGGAGCCCGTCTGTTCTTC.

The J gene is TRBJ2-1, the V gene TRBV3-1 (or the pseudogene TRBV3-2), with TRBD2 identical over 11 bases. The CDR3 has 16 residues. V lost 1 base, J lost 8 bases, and 7 bases stayed unmatched. Germline loops: CDR1 LGHDT, CDR2 YNNKEL (reference sequence). CDR3 in DNA: TGTGCCAGCAGCCAAGGTCGACTAGCGGGAATCTATGAGCAGTTCTTC. It encodes CASSQGRLAGIYEQFF.

This chain's CDR3 is CAEMWDAGEEQYF. The CDR3 region has the DNA TGTGCCGAGATGTGGGATGCGGGAGAGGAGCAGTACTTC. The chain links TRBV7-8 to TRBJ2-7; 7 bases match TRBD2. J lost 7 bases, V lost 11 bases, and 14 bases had no gene match. CDR1 SGHVS and CDR2 FQNEAQ come from the germline V gene. The CDR3 spans 13 residues.

The chain couples TRBV27 to TRBJ2-2; maybe TRBD2 (5 bases). CDR3 length: 13 amino acids. The germline V and J ends were trimmed by 4 bases and 4 bases, with 7 bases remaining between them. The V gene's germline CDR1 is MNHEY and CDR2 SMNVEV (reference sequence). This chain's CDR3 is CASSYTSTGELFF. The CDR3 bases are TGTGCCAGCAGTTATACTAGCACCGGGGAGCTGTTTTTT.

The rearrangement joins TRBV21-1 to TRBJ1-1; the D call of TRBD1 is as the table states it, not checked on the DNA. TRBV21-1 has pseudogene status. The CDR3 is 16 amino acids. CDR3 bases: TGTGCCAGCAGCCCCAGTAGACGGCAGGATTACACTGAAGCTTTCTTT. Its protein product is CASSPSRRQDYTEAFF.

This clone came up once. The chain joins TRBV5-1 to TRBJ2-3, with D maybe TRBD1 (5 bases). The germline CDR1 and CDR2 sequences are SGHRS and YFSETQ. The length of the CDR3 is 15 residues. Trimming left V 1 base short and J 6 bases short, with 15 bases between. CDR3 in DNA: TGCGCCAGCAGCTTGCGGACAAGGGCAGGGGATACGCAGTATTTT. It specifies CASSLRTRAGDTQYF. The full variable domain, in which reference TRBV5-1 and TRBJ2-3 provide the parts outside the CDR3, is KAGVTQTPRYLIKTRGQQVTLSCSPISGHRSVSWYQQTPGQGLQFLFEYFSETQRNKGNFPGRFSGRQFSNSRSEMNVSTLELGDSALYLCASSLRTRAGDTQYFGPGTRLTVL.

The chain has TRBV3-1 (or the pseudogene TRBV3-2) and TRBJ1-1; weak D call: TRBD1 (6 bases). CDR3 size: 15 residues. Germline V lookup: CDR1 LGHDT, CDR2 YNNKEL (reference sequence). Trimming removed 6 bases at V and 5 bases at J, with 19 bases between. The CDR3 sequence is CASSPRPIQGTEAFF. DNA for the CDR3: TGTGCCAGCAGTCCTAGACCCATCCAGGGGACTGAAGCTTTCTTT.

The V gene is TRBV28, the J gene TRBJ1-4, with 7 positions matching TRBD1. Germline CDR1 is MDHEN and CDR2 is SYDVKM. This CDR3 has 16 amino acids. V shed 6 bases and J 0 bases; nucleotides not matched to a gene: 7. The CDR3 spells CASRMTGHATNEKLFF. CDR3 bases: TGTGCCAGCAGGATGACAGGGCATGCAACTAATGAAAAACTGTTTTTT. Looking up the rest from reference TRBV28 and TRBJ1-4 gives the full variable domain: DVKVTQSSRYLVKRTGEKVFLECVQDMDHENMFWYRQDPGLGLRLIYFSYDVKMKEKGDIPEGYSVSREKKERFSLILESASTNQTSMYLCASRMTGHATNEKLFFGSGTQLSVL.